These T cell receptor beta chains were read from a single sample in a study of T cell repertoires in cytomegalovirus infection. TCRdb passed the reads through MiXCR, listing each CDR3 protein once. Here the sample spans about 890,000 distinct CDR3 sequences, roughly a third being singletons. These receptors have no identified antigens. The sample in question was cultured CD8+ T cells from PBMCs, obtained from culture after CMV antigen stimulation. These TCRs come from a human donor in good health (CMV status not recorded). Some clones in this sample may be carry-over from other donors' samples. CDR3s include the opening cysteine and the closing phenylalanine or tryptophan. A D gene is named only where the DNA matches it firmly. Some rows mark clone size as missing; the rest say once, few, many or name a class of expanded clone.

D gene: TRBD1
V gene: TRBV6-5
clone size: NA
J gene: TRBJ1-1
CDR3 DNA: TGTGCCAGCAGTTACAGGCAGGGGGCGAACACTGAAGCTTTCTTT
CDR3 protein: CASSYRQGANTEAFF

D gene: NA
V gene: TRBV10-3
clone size: NA
J gene: TRBJ1-1
CDR3 DNA: TGTGCCATCAGACAGGCGAACACTGAAGCTTTCTTT
CDR3 protein: CAIRQANTEAFF

D gene: NA
V gene: TRBV9
clone size: NA
J gene: TRBJ2-1
CDR3 DNA: TGTGCCAGCAGCGTAGGTCCATTCAATGAGCAGTTCTTC
CDR3 protein: CASSVGPFNEQFF

D gene: NA
V gene: TRBV29-1
clone size: NA
J gene: TRBJ2-6
CDR3 DNA: TGCAGCGTCCCCAGAGTAGGTGGGGCCAACGTCCTGACTTTC
CDR3 protein: CSVPRVGGANVLTF

D gene: NA
V gene: TRBV6-6
clone size: few
J gene: TRBJ2-5
CDR3 DNA: TGTGCCGCGGGGGGACAGCAACAAGAGACCCAGTACTTC
CDR3 protein: CAAGGQQQETQYF

D gene: NA
V gene: TRBV12-3/TRBV12-4
clone size: few
J gene: TRBJ2-3
CDR3 DNA: TGTGCCAGCAGTTTCGTCCTCGGCAGGGGAAGGGCAGATACGCAGTATTTT
CDR3 protein: CASSFVLGRGRADTQYF

D gene: NA
V gene: TRBV6-2/TRBV6-3
clone size: few
J gene: TRBJ2-7
CDR3 DNA: TGTGCCAGCAGACAGCACCCTGACTACGAGCAGTACTTC
CDR3 protein: CASRQHPDYEQYF

D gene: NA
V gene: TRBV6-2/TRBV6-3
clone size: NA
J gene: TRBJ2-3
CDR3 DNA: TGTGCCAGCAGTTACTCGACCCTTATACGCACAGATACGCAGTATTTT
CDR3 protein: CASSYSTLIRTDTQYF

D gene: NA
V gene: TRBV19
clone size: NA
J gene: TRBJ1-1
CDR3 DNA: TGTGCCGTTGGAACAGGGCCGACTGAAGCTTTCTTT
CDR3 protein: CAVGTGPTEAFF

D gene: NA
V gene: TRBV6-8
clone size: NA
J gene: TRBJ2-7
CDR3 DNA: TGTGCCAGCAGTTACTCTTATTCGGCGGATCAATCCTACGAGCAGTACTTC
CDR3 protein: CASSYSYSADQSYEQYF

D gene: NA
V gene: TRBV7-9
clone size: few
J gene: TRBJ1-1
CDR3 DNA: TGTGCCAGCAGCTTAGCCTGGACAGAGGGAAACACTGAAGCTTTCTTT
CDR3 protein: CASSLAWTEGNTEAFF

D gene: TRBD1
V gene: TRBV7-8
clone size: NA
J gene: TRBJ2-5
CDR3 DNA: TGTGCCAGCAGAACCAAGGGACAGGGCCAAGAGACCCAGTACTTC
CDR3 protein: CASRTKGQGQETQYF

D gene: NA
V gene: TRBV5-4
clone size: NA
J gene: TRBJ2-7
CDR3 DNA: TGTGCCAGCAGCCCTGACAGTTACGCCTACGAGCAGTACTTC
CDR3 protein: CASSPDSYAYEQYF

D gene: NA
V gene: TRBV12-3/TRBV12-4
clone size: NA
J gene: TRBJ1-5
CDR3 DNA: TGTGCCAGCAGTTTAGGCCCACTGGGGCAGCACCAGCATTTT
CDR3 protein: CASSLGPLGQHQHF

D gene: TRBD2
V gene: TRBV7-9
clone size: NA
J gene: TRBJ2-5
CDR3 DNA: TGTGCCAGCAGCCTAACTAGCGGGCGGATCCAAGAGACCCAGTACTTC
CDR3 protein: CASSLTSGRIQETQYF

D gene: NA
V gene: TRBV19
clone size: NA
J gene: TRBJ2-1
CDR3 DNA: TGTGCCAGTAGTATAGATCCTGAGGAATTAAGCTCCTACAATGAGCAGTTCTTC
CDR3 protein: CASSIDPEELSSYNEQFF

D gene: NA
V gene: TRBV6-2/TRBV6-3
clone size: NA
J gene: TRBJ1-1
CDR3 DNA: TGTGCCAGCAGTTATGTCAGTAGGAACACTGAAGCTTTCTTT
CDR3 protein: CASSYVSRNTEAFF

D gene: NA
V gene: TRBV20-1
clone size: NA
J gene: TRBJ2-3
CDR3 DNA: TGCAGTGCTAGAGGCCCCAGGCTAGGTCGAGGTTGGACGCAGTATTTT
CDR3 protein: CSARGPRLGRGWTQYF

D gene: NA
V gene: TRBV28
clone size: NA
J gene: TRBJ1-3
CDR3 DNA: TGTGCCAGCCTTGGCCGAGGGAGTAGAAACACCATATATTTT
CDR3 protein: CASLGRGSRNTIYF

D gene: TRBD1
V gene: TRBV6-1
clone size: few
J gene: TRBJ1-2
CDR3 DNA: TGTGCCAGCAGTGATAGGGGGCGGACAGGGGGCTACACCTTC
CDR3 protein: CASSDRGRTGGYTF

D gene: NA
V gene: TRBV28
clone size: few
J gene: TRBJ1-2
CDR3 DNA: TGTGCCAGCAGTTTTGTCGGAGAGTATGGCTACACCTTC
CDR3 protein: CASSFVGEYGYTF

D gene: NA
V gene: TRBV10-3
clone size: NA
J gene: TRBJ2-1
CDR3 DNA: TGTGCCATCAGTGAACGGTCCTACAATGAGCAGTTCTTC
CDR3 protein: CAISERSYNEQFF

D gene: NA
V gene: TRBV7-9
clone size: few
J gene: TRBJ2-3
CDR3 DNA: TGTGCCAGCGAGGGCGAGGGCCCAAATACGCAGTATTTT
CDR3 protein: CASEGEGPNTQYF

D gene: NA
V gene: TRBV29-1
clone size: NA
J gene: TRBJ2-3
CDR3 DNA: TGCAGCGTTTTGTGGGATACGCAGTATTTT
CDR3 protein: CSVLWDTQYF

D gene: TRBD2
V gene: TRBV28
clone size: few
J gene: TRBJ2-1
CDR3 DNA: TGTGCCAGCAGACCTACTAGCGGGGGACCCCCCTCCTACAATGAGCAGTTCTTC
CDR3 protein: CASRPTSGGPPSYNEQFF

D gene: NA
V gene: TRBV7-9
clone size: NA
J gene: TRBJ1-5
CDR3 DNA: TGTGCCAGCAGCTTAGCGCTAGGGTTATATAGCAATCAGTCCCAGCATTTT
CDR3 protein: CASSLALGLYSNQSQHF

D gene: NA
V gene: TRBV6-1
clone size: NA
J gene: TRBJ2-5
CDR3 DNA: TGTGCCAGCACCACCATGGCGCTGCAAGAGACCCAGTACTTC
CDR3 protein: CASTTMALQETQYF

D gene: TRBD2
V gene: TRBV20-1
clone size: NA
J gene: TRBJ2-3
CDR3 DNA: TGCAGTGCTCTTGGGACTAGCGGGGGGGCCATATTACGCACAGATACGCAGTATTTT
CDR3 protein: CSALGTSGGAILRTDTQYF

D gene: NA
V gene: TRBV12-5
clone size: NA
J gene: TRBJ2-5
CDR3 DNA: TGTGCTAGTGGTCACGATCGAAAGGCCCAGTACTTC
CDR3 protein: CASGHDRKAQYF

D gene: NA
V gene: TRBV6-2/TRBV6-3
clone size: few
J gene: TRBJ2-5
CDR3 DNA: TGTGCCAGCAGTTACAGGGCAGGTAACAAAGAGACCCAGTACTTC
CDR3 protein: CASSYRAGNKETQYF

D gene: NA
V gene: TRBV6-1
clone size: few
J gene: TRBJ1-1
CDR3 DNA: TGTGCCAGCAGTATACCCGGGGCTGAAGCTTTCTTT
CDR3 protein: CASSIPGAEAFF

D gene: NA
V gene: TRBV5-1
clone size: NA
J gene: TRBJ1-6
CDR3 DNA: TGCGCCAGCAGCGCCGAGGGGCCGAGGGGTGATTCACCCCTCCACTTT
CDR3 protein: CASSAEGPRGDSPLHF

D gene: TRBD2
V gene: TRBV5-3
clone size: NA
J gene: TRBJ2-3
CDR3 DNA: TGTGCCAGCAGCGCCTTCGGGGGGTCGAGCACAGATACGCAGTATTTT
CDR3 protein: CASSAFGGSSTDTQYF

D gene: TRBD1
V gene: TRBV27
clone size: many
J gene: TRBJ2-1
CDR3 DNA: TGTGCCAGCGGGACAGGATACAATGAGCAGTTCTTC
CDR3 protein: CASGTGYNEQFF

D gene: NA
V gene: TRBV7-9
clone size: few
J gene: TRBJ2-3
CDR3 DNA: TGTGCCCAAGAACAGACAGATACGCAGTATTTT
CDR3 protein: CAQEQTDTQYF

D gene: TRBD1
V gene: TRBV25-1
clone size: few
J gene: TRBJ1-2
CDR3 DNA: TGTGCCAGCAGCCCTTCGGACAGGGGCCGGGACTATGGCTACACCTTC
CDR3 protein: CASSPSDRGRDYGYTF

D gene: TRBD2
V gene: TRBV20-1
clone size: NA
J gene: TRBJ2-1
CDR3 DNA: TGCAGTGCTTTTAGCGGGAGATCCTACAATGAGCAGTTCTTC
CDR3 protein: CSAFSGRSYNEQFF

D gene: TRBD2
V gene: TRBV9
clone size: few
J gene: TRBJ2-1
CDR3 DNA: TGTGCCAGCAGCGCCAGCTCGGGGGGTTCCAATGAGCAGTTCTTC
CDR3 protein: CASSASSGGSNEQFF

D gene: TRBD1
V gene: TRBV5-8
clone size: few
J gene: TRBJ2-1
CDR3 DNA: TGTGCCAGCAGCATATTTAGAGACAGGGTGTATGAGCAGTTCTTC
CDR3 protein: CASSIFRDRVYEQFF

D gene: TRBD1
V gene: TRBV7-2
clone size: many
J gene: TRBJ2-1
CDR3 DNA: TGTGCCATTCTAGGACAGGGTTTTGCGGCTTTAGGAAATGAGCAGTTCTTC
CDR3 protein: CAILGQGFAALGNEQFF

D gene: NA
V gene: TRBV19
clone size: few
J gene: TRBJ2-2
CDR3 DNA: TGTGCCAGTACCTTTTTAGCCGCCGGGGAGCTGTTTTTT
CDR3 protein: CASTFLAAGELFF

D gene: NA
V gene: TRBV6-2/TRBV6-3
clone size: few
J gene: TRBJ1-1
CDR3 DNA: TGTGCCAGCAGTCTCAGGGATTTCACTGAAGCTTTCTTT
CDR3 protein: CASSLRDFTEAFF

D gene: NA
V gene: TRBV20-1
clone size: NA
J gene: TRBJ2-3
CDR3 DNA: TGCAGTGCTAGAGATATCCGGGGAGTAGATACGCAGTATTTT
CDR3 protein: CSARDIRGVDTQYF

D gene: NA
V gene: TRBV6-2/TRBV6-3
clone size: NA
J gene: TRBJ1-1
CDR3 DNA: TGTGCCAGCATTAGGGACCCTCGGACGTACACTGAAGCTTTCTTT
CDR3 protein: CASIRDPRTYTEAFF

D gene: NA
V gene: TRBV7-2
clone size: many
J gene: TRBJ1-6
CDR3 DNA: TGTGCCAGCAGCTCCGACAGAGTATATAATTCACCCCTCCACTTT
CDR3 protein: CASSSDRVYNSPLHF

D gene: NA
V gene: TRBV20-1
clone size: NA
J gene: TRBJ1-5
CDR3 DNA: TGCAGTGCTAGCTCCTTCGAACTCTATAGCAATCAGCCCCAGCATTTT
CDR3 protein: CSASSFELYSNQPQHF

D gene: NA
V gene: TRBV7-2
clone size: few
J gene: TRBJ2-1
CDR3 DNA: TGTGCCAGCAGCTTAGCGCGCGGGAACTGGGACAATGAGCAGTTCTTC
CDR3 protein: CASSLARGNWDNEQFF

D gene: TRBD1
V gene: TRBV7-8
clone size: NA
J gene: TRBJ1-4
CDR3 DNA: TGTGCCAGCAGCTTAGCGAAGGGGGCCGGGGAAAAACTGTTTTTT
CDR3 protein: CASSLAKGAGEKLFF

D gene: NA
V gene: TRBV27
clone size: NA
J gene: TRBJ2-7
CDR3 DNA: TGTGCCAGCAGTTTATCGTGGGGCCAGAACTCCTACGAGCAGTACTTC
CDR3 protein: CASSLSWGQNSYEQYF

D gene: TRBD1
V gene: TRBV6-5
clone size: NA
J gene: TRBJ1-2
CDR3 DNA: TGTGCCAGCAGGCCCGGGACAGGGTTCTATGGCTACACCTTC
CDR3 protein: CASRPGTGFYGYTF

D gene: TRBD1
V gene: TRBV19
clone size: NA
J gene: TRBJ2-1
CDR3 DNA: TGTGCCAGTTTAGAGTGTATCGAAGGGACAGCTCTTTACAATGAGCAGTTCTTC
CDR3 protein: CASLECIEGTALYNEQFF